This T cell receptor beta chain emerged from a study of PD-L1 blockade in urothelial cancer. Whole-study context: At 3 weeks after treatment start (second dose) and again at 6 weeks, blood was analyzed.

Sample time point: peripheral blood 6 weeks after treatment start. CDR3 length: 17 residues. The junction had 19 bases not matched to a gene; V was cut back by 9 bases and J by 6 bases. Germline V gives CDR1 LNHDA, CDR2 SQIVND (reference sequence). Study-level findings and limits: Below-median blood TCR clonality before treatment forecast better survival.

The protocol was immunoSEQ multiplex PCR, while the TCRdb copy is restricted to in-frame clones and leaves out a portion. Here the sample spans about 130,000 clones, 86% being singletons. With respect to this clone: What it binds is not known.

The rearrangement joins TRBV19 to TRBJ2-1; 8 bases agree with TRBD1. The sample was PBMCs, taken around atezolizumab (anti-PD-L1) treatment. The receptor was derived from a middle-aged man with urothelial cancer. The CDR3 DNA reads as TGTGCCAGCCAGGGATTGGGCCAGGGGGCATGGGTCAATGAGCAGTTCTTC. Its protein product is CASQGLGQGAWVNEQFF.